This T cell receptor beta chain was obtained from a study of CD8 T cells in ankylosing spondylitis. Points from the study as a whole: Some motif variants were previously reported in reactive arthritis synovial fluid and blood. Characteristic, it appeared, of ankylosing spondylitis blood was a TCR beta motif of fewer than 10 highly homologous variants.

With molecular barcodes, quantitative 5'-RACE was used to make the TCR beta libraries. A single record per CDR3 protein comes from TCRdb applying MiXCR to the 5' RACE reads. The repertoire holds about 25,000 distinct CDR3 sequences, with 2.5% to 3% as singletons. This clonotype occurred many times. Its specificity is not known. The germline V gene has CDR1 SGDLS and CDR2 YYNGEE. Trimming cost V 0 bases and J 5 bases, with 12 bases left between them. The CDR3 is 15 residues long. The sequenced sample consisted of blood, either unsorted or a sorted T cell fraction (not recorded which). The rearrangement joins TRBV9 to TRBJ1-5, with a weak D call TRBD1 (5 bases). The sequence came from a female donor with ankylosing spondylitis or in good health (not recorded which). This CDR3 is CASSVGGERYQPQHF. The CDR3 DNA reads TGTGCCAGCAGCGTAGGGGGGGAAAGGTATCAGCCCCAGCATTTT.